The 24 T cell receptor beta chains listed next were all sequenced from one sample in a study of blood T cells in healthy people across ages. Primed by a sample-barcoded 5' primer and a J-beta primer mix, a second PCR proceeded for about 7 to 11 cycles. TCRdb recomputed calls from the 5' RACE reads with MiXCR, one row per CDR3 protein. Among 750,000 to 950,000 distinct CDR3 sequences listed, 20% to 30% were seen once. These data were likewise used in another study, on T cells of mothers and their children.

Sequencing was performed on blood. The receptors stem from a boy between 10 and 17 years old in good health.

This clonotype was counted between two and nine times. The genes are TRBV13 and TRBJ2-6; D might be TRBD1 (6 bases). The CDR3 runs to 15 residues. Trimming cost V 4 bases and J 4 bases, with 11 bases left between them. Per the germline V gene, CDR1 is PRHDT and CDR2 is FYEKMQ (reference sequence). For the CDR3, the DNA is TGTGCCAGCAGCTGGCAGGGGAACGGGGCCAACGTCCTGACTTTC. Residues: CASSWQGNGANVLTF.

This chain links TRBV5-1 with TRBJ2-7, with TRBD1 identical over 9 bases. The CDR3 has 16 amino acids. V gave up 1 base and J gave up 5 bases; unmatched junction bases: 10. The germline CDR1 and CDR2 sequences are SGHRS and YFSETQ. CDR3 sequence: CASSLPVDDRGDEQYF. The CDR3 nucleotides are TGCGCCAGCAGCTTGCCGGTGGACGACAGGGGGGACGAGCAGTACTTC.

This chain uses TRBV5-1 with TRBJ2-5; D might be TRBD1 (7 bases). The CDR3 length is 16 residues. Germline V gene lookup returns CDR1 SGHRS and CDR2 YFSETQ. V shed 4 bases and J shed 5 bases, with 21 bases lying between them. The CDR3 spells CASSPRPRGAEETQYF. CDR3 nucleotide sequence: TGCGCCAGCAGCCCACGTCCCAGGGGGGCGGAGGAGACCCAGTACTTC.

This clonotype was observed a few times. A much larger clone lies a single base off, so this may be a read error. This chain connects TRBV7-7 to TRBJ2-5; TRBD2 matches 13 bases. The germline CDR1 and CDR2 sequences are SSHAT and FNYEAQ (reference sequence). The CDR3 contains 15 residues. V gave up 8 bases and J gave up 5 bases; unmatched junction bases: 8. The CDR3 DNA is TGTGCCAGCGGCTCGGGACTAGCGGGGTCTGAGACCCAGTACTTC. Translation gives CASGSGLAGSETQYF.

The chain couples TRBV15 to TRBJ2-4; either TRBD1 or TRBD2 may supply D (5 bases each). V lost 5 bases, J lost 1 base, and 15 bases lay in between. CDR1 is LNHNV and CDR2 is YYDKDF in the germline V gene (reference sequence). The CDR3 sequence is 16 residues long. The CDR3 DNA is TGTGCCACCAGCGCAGGACAAGAGGGGGCCAAAAACATTCAGTACTTC. Translating gives CATSAGQEGAKNIQYF. Variable domain in full (rest from reference TRBV15 and TRBJ2-4): DAMVIQNPRYQVTQFGKPVTLSCSQTLNHNVMYWYQQKSSQAPKLLFHYYDKDFNNEADTPDNFQSRRPNTSFCFLDIRSPGLGDTAMYLCATSAGQEGAKNIQYFGAGTRLSVL.

This clonotype was seen a few times. The chain combines TRBV15 with TRBJ1-2; D not resolved. The CDR3 totals 15 residues. V lost 0 bases, J lost 5 bases, and 13 bases lay in between. Germline CDR1 is LNHNV and CDR2 is YYDKDF (reference sequence). CDR3 in amino acids: CATSRDPGVGYGYTF. CDR3 DNA sequence: TGTGCCACCAGCAGAGATCCGGGTGTAGGGTATGGCTACACCTTC. The variable domain in full, with the rest retrieved from reference TRBV15 and TRBJ1-2, is DAMVIQNPRYQVTQFGKPVTLSCSQTLNHNVMYWYQQKSSQAPKLLFHYYDKDFNNEADTPDNFQSRRPNTSFCFLDIRSPGLGDTAMYLCATSRDPGVGYGYTFGSGTRLTVV.

This chain uses TRBV6-5 with TRBJ2-1, with D perhaps TRBD2 (6 bases). Germline-derived CDR1 and CDR2 are MNHEY and SVGAGI. V lost 7 bases and J 0 bases, leaving 19 bases between the germline ends. This CDR3 spans 17 amino acids. In nucleotides, the CDR3 is TGTGCCAGCATTACCCTTTCGGGGACTCCCTCCTACAATGAGCAGTTCTTC. It encodes CASITLSGTPSYNEQFF.

On this clonotype: A clone one base away is much larger, so this may be a read error. The genes are TRBV12-5 and TRBJ2-5; 10 bases are a match to TRBD2. CDR1 and CDR2 (germline): LGHNT, FRNRAP. The CDR3 is made up of 17 amino acids. The V segment lost 2 bases and the J segment 5 bases; nucleotides outside the gene matches: 11. The CDR3 sequence: CASGLTRPSGGRETQYF. The CDR3 bases are TGTGCTAGTGGTTTGACTAGGCCTAGCGGGGGCCGCGAGACCCAGTACTTC.

This clonotype was counted many times. The chain combines TRBV11-2 with TRBJ1-1; tentative D call: TRBD1 (5 bases). Germline CDR1 and CDR2: SGHAT and FQNNGV. V gave up 2 bases and J gave up 4 bases, with 11 bases separating them. The CDR3 extends over 14 amino acids. The CDR3 DNA reads TGTGCCAGCAGCTTAATCCCGGGGGGCACTGAAGCTTTCTTT. It yields the protein CASSLIPGGTEAFF.

This clonotype was counted a single time. A junction end diverges from the germline sequence, so it may reflect a read error. The chain has TRBV7-9 and TRBJ2-1; the match to TRBD2 covers 8 bases. The CDR3 totals 17 residues. The germline CDR1 and CDR2 sequences are SEHNR and FQNEAQ (reference sequence). The CDR3 protein is CASSIAQRGLKYNEQFF. CDR3 DNA sequence: TGTGCCAGCAGCATAGCCCAGCGGGGGCTGAAATACAATGAGCAGTTCTTC.

Only a few counts were recorded for this clonotype. The chain recombines TRBV29-1 with TRBJ1-1; TRBD1 is a possible D gene (6 bases). The CDR3 runs to 17 residues. Trimming removed 5 bases at V and 0 bases at J, with 22 bases between. Germline CDR1 and CDR2: SQVTM and ANQGSEA. CDR3 nucleotide sequence: TGCAGCGTTTCCGCACAGGGTGCAAGACGAGTGAACACTGAAGCTTTCTTT. Translated: CSVSAQGARRVNTEAFF.

This chain connects TRBV7-6 to TRBJ2-5; D gene unclear. Germline V gene lookup returns CDR1 SGHVS and CDR2 FNYEAQ. The V and J ends lost 1 base and 11 bases respectively, with 17 bases between them. The CDR3 runs to 14 residues. CDR3 nucleotides: TGTGCCAGCAGCTTAGTCCACCCAGTAGTACGACAGTACTTC. Its translation: CASSLVHPVVRQYF. Looking up the rest from reference TRBV7-6 and TRBJ2-5 gives the full variable domain: GAGVSQSPRYKVTKRGQDVALRCDPISGHVSLYWYRQALGQGPEFLTYFNYEAQQDKSGLPNDRFSAERPEGSISTLTIQRTEQRDSAMYRCASSLVHPVVRQYFGPGTRLLVL.

This clonotype was seen only a few times. The genes are TRBV20-1 and TRBJ1-1; possible D gene TRBD1, 6 bases. Germline CDR1 and CDR2: DFQATT and SNEGSKA (reference sequence). This CDR3 comprises 17 residues. V was pared by 6 bases and J by 1 base, with 24 bases between. The DNA of the CDR3 is TGCAGTGCCATTGGGGGCAGTTACACCCTTTCGAACACTGAAGCTTTCTTT. Its protein is CSAIGGSYTLSNTEAFF.

The V and J genes are TRBV30 and TRBJ2-1; possible D gene TRBD2, 7 bases. V lost 2 bases, J lost 6 bases, and 11 bases lay in between. The CDR3 sequence is 13 residues long. Looked up from germline, CDR1 is GTSNPN and CDR2 is SVGIG (reference sequence). The CDR3 DNA sequence: TGTGCCTGGAGTCGAGGGGGGGCCAATGAGCAGTTCTTC. Its translation: CAWSRGGANEQFF.

This clonotype has at least ten counts. CDR3 in amino acids: CASSGPAGRGGYTF. The CDR3 DNA reads TGTGCCAGCAGCGGCCCCGCGGGAAGGGGTGGCTACACCTTC. The chain employs TRBV28 and TRBJ1-2, with D tentatively TRBD1 (5 bases). CDR3 size: 14 residues. Trimming took 6 bases from V and 7 from J, leaving 18 bases between them. CDR1 MDHEN and CDR2 SYDVKM come from the germline V gene.

The V call is TRBV9, the J call TRBJ2-2, with unresolved D. Germline CDR1 SGDLS, CDR2 YYNGEE. The CDR3 covers 12 residues. V dropped 0 bases and J dropped 7 bases, with 4 bases sitting between them. Written as DNA, the CDR3 is TGTGCCAGCAGCGTAGTGGGCGGGGAGCTGTTTTTT. Its protein product is CASSVVGGELFF.

Concerning this clonotype: At one end the junction does not follow the germline gene, possibly because of a read error. The chain couples TRBV20-1 to TRBJ2-1; TRBD2 aligns across 10 bases. Germline V gene data show CDR1 as DFQATT and CDR2 as SNEGSKA (reference sequence). This CDR3 spans 15 amino acids. The CDR3 region is CNARALAGVYNEQFF. CDR3 nucleotides: TGCAATGCTAGGGCCCTAGCGGGGGTCTACAATGAGCAGTTCTTC.

This clonotype was detected ten times or more. This chain uses TRBV12-3 or TRBV12-4 with TRBJ2-5; D unresolved. This CDR3 region has 14 residues. Between the trimmed V and J ends, which lost 3 bases and 1 base, there was a span of 9 bases. The CDR3 nucleotides read TGTGCCAGCAGTTTGTCAGCCCTCCAAGAGACCCAGTACTTC. Residues: CASSLSALQETQYF.

The chain combines TRBV6-2 or TRBV6-3 with TRBJ2-7, with 7 bases matching TRBD2. With V trimmed by 4 bases and J by 5 bases, 2 bases remained unmatched. The V gene's germline CDR1 is MNHEY and CDR2 SVGEGT. This CDR3 has 12 amino acids. The CDR3 region is CASSWGGDEQYF. CDR3 in DNA: TGTGCCAGCAGTTGGGGAGGGGACGAGCAGTACTTC.

This clonotype occurred a few times. The genes are TRBV20-1 and TRBJ2-5; D could derive from TRBD1 or TRBD2 (5 bases each). Deletions cut 3 bases from V and 4 bases from J, with 6 bases between. Germline CDR1 DFQATT, CDR2 SNEGSKA (reference sequence). The CDR3 runs 11 residues. CDR3 DNA sequence: TGCAGTGCTAGCGGGACAGAGACCCAGTACTTC. Protein product: CSASGTETQYF.

The chain links TRBV2 to TRBJ2-7; 7 bases match TRBD1. From germline, CDR1 is SNHLY and CDR2 FYNNEI. Germline trimming cut 6 bases from V and 5 bases from J; bases unmatched to any gene: 13. This CDR3 is built from 15 residues. For the CDR3, the DNA is TGTGCCAGCAGACCCGGGACAGACGTTCCCCACGAGCAGTACTTC. It is translated as CASRPGTDVPHEQYF.

In this sample, this clonotype turned up a few times. This chain links TRBV12-5 with TRBJ2-5; tentative D call: TRBD2 (6 bases). Gene TRBJ2-1 matches the end of the DNA better, so the J call may be wrong. Germline V gene sequence: CDR1 LGHNT, CDR2 FRNRAP. The length of the CDR3 is 13 residues. CDR3 nucleotides: TGTGCTAGTGCCCGGGAGAGTTACAATGAGCAGTTCTTC. Translation: CASARESYNEQFF.

With respect to this clonotype: The germline gene is not matched at one end of the junction; a read error may be the cause. The chain has TRBV12-3 or TRBV12-4 and TRBJ2-1; the match to TRBD1 covers 11 bases. The CDR3 runs 16 residues. Here the CDR3 reads CVSTIQSGQGDNEQFF. The CDR3 DNA reads as TGTGTCAGCACCATCCAGTCGGGACAGGGGGACAATGAGCAGTTCTTC.

The V and J genes are TRBV20-1 and TRBJ2-2; no clear D. The CDR3 is made up of 12 amino acids. From germline, CDR1 is DFQATT and CDR2 SNEGSKA (reference sequence). V was shortened by 4 bases and J by 7 bases, with 10 bases between the two germline ends. The CDR3 nucleotides are TGCAGTGCTATCGGGCCGAGCGGGGAGCTGTTTTTT. Translation gives CSAIGPSGELFF.